The rows below give T cell receptor beta chains drawn from one sample of a study of cytomegalovirus exposure and HLA in healthy donors. The assay was immunoSEQ multiplex PCR, and TCRdb's table has in-frame clones only and misses some. The table lists roughly 200,000 clones, 80% to 90% of them singletons. Sample: PBMCs. The receptor set was obtained from a woman aged 25 to 39 in good health and CMV-seronegative. Both conserved end residues are part of each CDR3. The order of the fields is J gene, V gene, D gene, clone size, CDR3 protein, CDR3 DNA. A D gene is named only where the DNA matches it firmly. Clone size, where shown, is once, few, many, or a class for clones that have expanded.

>TRBJ1-1|TRBV6-1|TRBD1|-
CASSANPDRAEAFF
TGTGCCAGCAGTGCAAACCCTGACAGGGCTGAAGCTTTCTTT
>TRBJ1-5|TRBV6-4|-|once
CASSDQGYSNQPQHF
TGTGCCAGCAGTGACCAGGGTTATAGCAATCAGCCCCAGCATTTT
>TRBJ2-1|TRBV28|TRBD2|-
CASSIAGENYNEQFF
TGTGCCAGCAGCATAGCGGGAGAAAACTACAATGAGCAGTTCTTC
>TRBJ2-1|TRBV7-3|-|-
CASSFSFSQGGEQFF
TGTGCCAGCAGCTTTTCGTTCAGTCAGGGCGGCGAGCAGTTCTTC
>TRBJ2-2|TRBV28|-|-
CASSLTNTGELFF
TGTGCCAGCAGTCTTACGAACACCGGGGAGCTGTTTTTT
>TRBJ2-7|TRBV27|TRBD1|-
CASSSMDRGYEQYF
TGTGCCAGCAGTTCCATGGACAGGGGCTACGAGCAGTACTTC
>TRBJ1-1|TRBV5-1|-|-
CASSIGGGLSTEAFF
TGCGCCAGCAGCATTGGCGGGGGTTTGAGCACTGAAGCTTTCTTT
>TRBJ2-6|TRBV5-6|-|-
CASSLGSGSGANVLTF
TGTGCCAGCAGCTTGGGCTCGGGGAGTGGGGCCAACGTCCTGACTTTC
>TRBJ2-7|TRBV2|-|-
CASNDSEEQYF
TGTGCCAGCAACGATAGCGAAGAGCAGTACTTC
>TRBJ2-1|TRBV9|TRBD2|few
CASSPIAGANEQFF
TGTGCCAGCAGCCCGATAGCGGGAGCCAATGAGCAGTTCTTC
>TRBJ2-1|TRBV4-2|TRBD2|-
CASSQVGLVSYNEQFF
TGTGCCAGCAGCCAAGTCGGACTAGTTTCCTACAATGAGCAGTTCTTC
>TRBJ2-2|TRBV6-4|-|-
CASSFQGGVGTGELFF
TGTGCCAGCAGCTTTCAGGGCGGAGTGGGCACCGGGGAGCTGTTTTTT
>TRBJ2-5|TRBV10-3|TRBD2|-
CAISGDLLGGQETQYF
TGTGCCATCAGTGGTGACCTATTGGGGGGGCAAGAGACCCAGTACTTC
>TRBJ1-4|TRBV2|TRBD1|few
CASSESRQGLGEKLFF
TGTGCCAGCAGTGAATCTAGACAGGGCTTAGGTGAAAAACTGTTTTTT
>TRBJ2-1|TRBV7-9|TRBD1|-
CAGKQGQGGYNEQFF
TGTGCCGGAAAACAAGGACAGGGAGGATACAATGAGCAGTTCTTC
>TRBJ2-1|TRBV6-1|TRBD2|few
CASNIAGGRIEQFF
TGTGCCAGCAATATAGCGGGGGGCAGGATTGAGCAGTTCTTC
>TRBJ2-1|TRBV7-9|-|-
CASSPPLGRDYNEQFF
TGTGCCAGCAGCCCCCCCCTCGGGAGAGACTACAATGAGCAGTTCTTC
>TRBJ1-1|TRBV7-6|TRBD1|-
CASSFEIRGQGFMNTEAFF
TGTGCCAGCAGCTTCGAAATACGGGGACAGGGGTTCATGAACACTGAAGCTTTCTTT
>TRBJ2-2|TRBV28|-|-
CASSQAIGELFF
TGTGCCAGCAGCCAAGCTATCGGGGAGCTGTTTTTT
>TRBJ2-1|TRBV11-2|TRBD2|-
CASSPFGGDEQFF
TGTGCCAGCAGCCCCTTTGGGGGGGATGAGCAGTTCTTC
>TRBJ2-7|TRBV28|TRBD1|-
CASSLRTGVAEQYF
TGTGCCAGCAGTTTACGAACAGGGGTAGCCGAGCAGTACTTC
>TRBJ2-1|TRBV5-4|TRBD1|-
CASSMGQGGKQFF
TGTGCCAGCAGCATGGGACAGGGCGGCAAGCAGTTCTTC
>TRBJ2-2|TRBV18|TRBD2|-
CASSPGLGVGGELFF
TGTGCCAGCTCCCCGGGACTAGGTGTCGGCGGGGAGCTGTTTTTT
>TRBJ1-1|TRBV15|-|-
CATSRDPWWESGEAFF
TGTGCCACCAGCAGAGATCCATGGTGGGAGTCCGGTGAAGCTTTCTTT
>TRBJ2-7|TRBV27|TRBD1|-
CASSLTGTGHYEQYF
TGTGCCAGCAGCCTGACCGGGACAGGGCACTACGAGCAGTACTTC
>TRBJ2-1|TRBV6-5|-|-
CASSSSLQGNEQFF
TGTGCCAGCAGTTCTTCTTTACAGGGAAATGAGCAGTTCTTC
>TRBJ2-7|TRBV9|-|once
CASSLGHSYEQYF
TGTGCCAGCAGCCTAGGGCACTCCTACGAGCAGTACTTC
>TRBJ2-3|TRBV9|-|-
CASSGRVVGDTQYF
TGTGCCAGCAGCGGCCGGGTGGTGGGTGATACGCAGTATTTT
>TRBJ1-2|TRBV18|TRBD1|-
CASSPRGQGANDGYTF
TGTGCCAGCTCACCAAGGGGACAGGGGGCCAATGATGGCTACACCTTC
>TRBJ1-2|TRBV11-2|-|-
CASSLGGANYGYTF
TGTGCCAGCAGCTTAGGCGGGGCTAACTATGGCTACACCTTC
>TRBJ2-2|TRBV5-4|-|-
CASSLEAGANTGELFF
TGTGCCAGCAGCTTGGAGGCGGGCGCGAACACCGGGGAGCTGTTTTTT
>TRBJ2-1|TRBV11-2|TRBD2|-
CASSSGLAGIYNEQFF
TGTGCCAGCAGCTCGGGACTAGCGGGAATCTACAATGAGCAGTTCTTC
>TRBJ1-4|TRBV6-1|-|-
CATQTPGRGNEKLFF
TGTGCCACCCAAACCCCAGGGAGGGGTAATGAAAAACTGTTTTTT